These T cell receptor beta chains were read from a single sample in a study of STAT5B mutations in CD4+ large granular lymphocyte leukemia. Libraries were prepared by immunoSEQ multiplex PCR; TCRdb keeps only in-frame clonotypes and omits some of them. The data show 30,000 to 40,000 clones, with 75% to 85% seen just once and 1% to 1.5% held by the top ten. Sequencing used CD4+ T cells from blood buffy coats. The receptors come from a human donor in good health. The CDR3 runs from the conserved cysteine through the conserved F or W. Fields, in order: CDR3 protein, CDR3 DNA, V gene, D gene, clone size, J gene. A D gene is named only where the DNA matches it firmly. The size of a clone is reported for some rows only, either as once, few or many, or as a class for expanded clones.

CDR3 protein: CASSLSDRVRYEQYF
CDR3 DNA: TGTGCCAGCAGTTTATCAGACAGGGTACGCTACGAGCAGTACTTC
V gene: TRBV28
D gene: TRBD1
clone size: NA
J gene: TRBJ2-7

CDR3 protein: CASSFAPVGGRASNEQFF
CDR3 DNA: TGTGCCAGCAGCTTCGCCCCGGTTGGGGGGAGGGCTAGTAATGAGCAGTTCTTC
V gene: TRBV7-2
D gene: TRBD2
clone size: NA
J gene: TRBJ2-1

CDR3 protein: CASSKESRGHSYEQYF
CDR3 DNA: TGTGCCAGCAGCAAAGAATCCAGGGGTCATTCCTACGAGCAGTACTTC
V gene: TRBV21-1
D gene: NA
clone size: NA
J gene: TRBJ2-7

CDR3 protein: CASRLGRSANYGYTF
CDR3 DNA: TGTGCCAGCAGACTAGGACGGTCAGCTAACTATGGCTACACCTTC
V gene: TRBV6-5
D gene: NA
clone size: NA
J gene: TRBJ1-2

CDR3 protein: CASSAAGSRNTEAFF
CDR3 DNA: TGCGCCAGCAGCGCCGCCGGCTCCCGGAACACTGAAGCTTTCTTT
V gene: TRBV5-1
D gene: NA
clone size: NA
J gene: TRBJ1-1

CDR3 protein: CASTRDRANQPQHF
CDR3 DNA: TGTGCCAGCACCCGGGACAGGGCTAATCAGCCCCAGCATTTT
V gene: TRBV18
D gene: TRBD1
clone size: NA
J gene: TRBJ1-5

CDR3 protein: CASSPGQGSSNQPQHF
CDR3 DNA: TGTGCCAGCAGCCCCGGACAGGGAAGTAGCAATCAGCCCCAGCATTTT
V gene: TRBV5-8
D gene: TRBD1
clone size: NA
J gene: TRBJ1-5

CDR3 protein: CASSPSGQGALGPQHF
CDR3 DNA: TGTGCCAGCAGCCCCAGTGGACAGGGGGCTTTGGGGCCCCAGCATTTT
V gene: TRBV7-4
D gene: TRBD1
clone size: NA
J gene: TRBJ1-5

CDR3 protein: CASIKSGTDTQYF
CDR3 DNA: TGTGCCAGCATCAAAAGCGGCACAGATACGCAGTATTTT
V gene: TRBV5-4
D gene: NA
clone size: NA
J gene: TRBJ2-3

CDR3 protein: CASSSNTGEETQYF
CDR3 DNA: TGTGCCAGCAGCTCAAATACAGGGGAAGAGACCCAGTACTTC
V gene: TRBV7-6
D gene: TRBD1
clone size: NA
J gene: TRBJ2-5

CDR3 protein: CASSPGQENSPLHF
CDR3 DNA: TGCGCCAGCAGCCCGGGACAGGAGAATTCACCCCTCCACTTT
V gene: TRBV5-1
D gene: TRBD1
clone size: few
J gene: TRBJ1-6

CDR3 protein: CASSSGLAGGSETQYF
CDR3 DNA: TGTGCCAGCAGCTCAGGACTAGCGGGAGGATCAGAGACCCAGTACTTC
V gene: TRBV5-4
D gene: TRBD2
clone size: NA
J gene: TRBJ2-5

CDR3 protein: CASSYSGLSTDTQYF
CDR3 DNA: TGCGCCAGCAGCTATAGCGGGTTGAGCACAGATACGCAGTATTTT
V gene: TRBV5-1
D gene: TRBD2
clone size: NA
J gene: TRBJ2-3

CDR3 protein: CASSPGSGNTIYF
CDR3 DNA: TGTGCCAGCTCGCCCGGGTCCGGAAACACCATATATTTT
V gene: TRBV18
D gene: NA
clone size: NA
J gene: TRBJ1-3

CDR3 protein: CASRVGRYEQYF
CDR3 DNA: TGTGCCAGCAGGGTAGGGCGGTACGAGCAGTACTTC
V gene: TRBV28
D gene: NA
clone size: once
J gene: TRBJ2-7

CDR3 protein: CASSWAVGNIQYF
CDR3 DNA: TGTGCCAGCTCCTGGGCGGTTGGGAACATTCAGTACTTC
V gene: TRBV14
D gene: NA
clone size: NA
J gene: TRBJ2-4

CDR3 protein: CASSFAGGGPSYEQYF
CDR3 DNA: TGTGCCAGCAGTTTTGCAGGAGGGGGACCTTCCTACGAGCAGTACTTC
V gene: TRBV6-5
D gene: NA
clone size: NA
J gene: TRBJ2-7

CDR3 protein: CASSLTGTSGVGEQFF
CDR3 DNA: TGTGCCAGCAGCTTAACCGGGACTAGCGGGGTTGGGGAGCAGTTCTTC
V gene: TRBV7-3
D gene: TRBD2
clone size: once
J gene: TRBJ2-1

CDR3 protein: CASSIGGQPKYGYTF
CDR3 DNA: TGTGCCAGTAGTATAGGGGGACAGCCTAAGTATGGCTACACCTTC
V gene: TRBV19
D gene: TRBD1
clone size: NA
J gene: TRBJ1-2

CDR3 protein: CASRPTGNNEKLFF
CDR3 DNA: TGCGCCAGCAGACCGACAGGGAATAATGAAAAACTGTTTTTT
V gene: TRBV5-1
D gene: TRBD1
clone size: NA
J gene: TRBJ1-4

CDR3 protein: CASSWDRGEQYF
CDR3 DNA: TGTGCCAGCAGTTGGGACAGGGGCGAGCAGTACTTC
V gene: TRBV27
D gene: TRBD1
clone size: NA
J gene: TRBJ2-7

CDR3 protein: CASSLGASNEKLFF
CDR3 DNA: TGTGCCAGCAGCTTAGGGGCCTCTAATGAAAAACTGTTTTTT
V gene: TRBV7-9
D gene: NA
clone size: NA
J gene: TRBJ1-4

CDR3 protein: CASSQTGTNEKLFF
CDR3 DNA: TGTGCCAGCAGCCAAACGGGGACTAATGAAAAACTGTTTTTT
V gene: TRBV14
D gene: NA
clone size: NA
J gene: TRBJ1-4

CDR3 protein: CASSSGLAGGFEETQYF
CDR3 DNA: TGCGCCAGCAGCTCGGGACTAGCGGGAGGATTTGAAGAGACCCAGTACTTC
V gene: TRBV5-1
D gene: TRBD2
clone size: NA
J gene: TRBJ2-5

CDR3 protein: CASSPRFLEETQYF
CDR3 DNA: TGTGCCAGCAGCCCCCGGTTCCTAGAGGAGACCCAGTACTTC
V gene: TRBV9
D gene: NA
clone size: NA
J gene: TRBJ2-5

CDR3 protein: CASSDGTGNTEAFF
CDR3 DNA: TGTGCCAGCAGCGATGGGACAGGGAACACTGAAGCTTTCTTT
V gene: TRBV9
D gene: TRBD1
clone size: NA
J gene: TRBJ1-1

CDR3 protein: CASSSSGGEETQYF
CDR3 DNA: TGTGCCAGCAGCTCCTCAGGGGGCGAGGAGACCCAGTACTTC
V gene: TRBV7-3
D gene: TRBD1
clone size: NA
J gene: TRBJ2-5

CDR3 protein: CASSHGGAGLAGYTF
CDR3 DNA: TGCGCCAGCAGCCACGGAGGAGCGGGGTTGGCTGGCTACACCTTC
V gene: TRBV4-3
D gene: NA
clone size: few
J gene: TRBJ1-2

CDR3 protein: CASSVANGGYEQYF
CDR3 DNA: TGTGCCAGCAGCGTAGCTAACGGGGGCTACGAGCAGTACTTC
V gene: TRBV9
D gene: NA
clone size: NA
J gene: TRBJ2-7

CDR3 protein: CASSMGDAYEQFF
CDR3 DNA: TGTGCCAGTAGTATGGGGGACGCCTATGAGCAGTTCTTC
V gene: TRBV19
D gene: NA
clone size: NA
J gene: TRBJ2-1

CDR3 protein: CASRRQLNTGELFF
CDR3 DNA: TGTGCCAGCCGGCGACAACTGAACACCGGGGAGCTGTTTTTT
V gene: TRBV6-1
D gene: NA
clone size: NA
J gene: TRBJ2-2

CDR3 protein: CASSEGGSKNIQYF
CDR3 DNA: TGTGCCAGCAGTGAAGGGGGTAGTAAAAACATTCAGTACTTC
V gene: TRBV25-1
D gene: NA
clone size: NA
J gene: TRBJ2-4

CDR3 protein: CASSLAAGGLTEAFF
CDR3 DNA: TGTGCCAGCAGCTTGGCGGCAGGGGGCTTGACTGAAGCTTTCTTT
V gene: TRBV5-8
D gene: TRBD1
clone size: NA
J gene: TRBJ1-1

CDR3 protein: CASSFPISPAAGREKLFF
CDR3 DNA: TGTGCCAGCAGCTTTCCCATTTCTCCGGCCGCCGGGCGGGAAAAACTGTTTTTT
V gene: TRBV11-2
D gene: NA
clone size: NA
J gene: TRBJ1-4

CDR3 protein: CASSLGLGPADTQYF
CDR3 DNA: TGCGCCAGCAGCCTCGGCCTAGGACCCGCAGATACGCAGTATTTT
V gene: TRBV4-1
D gene: NA
clone size: NA
J gene: TRBJ2-3

CDR3 protein: CASSQDGGEQFF
CDR3 DNA: TGTGCCAGCAGCCAAGATGGCGGGGAGCAGTTCTTC
V gene: TRBV4-2
D gene: NA
clone size: once
J gene: TRBJ2-1

CDR3 protein: CASSLEGTSTEAFF
CDR3 DNA: TGCGCCAGCAGCTTGGAGGGTACTAGCACTGAAGCTTTCTTT
V gene: TRBV5-1
D gene: NA
clone size: few
J gene: TRBJ1-1

CDR3 protein: CASTGALKVKNIQYF
CDR3 DNA: TGTGCCAGCACCGGGGCGCTAAAGGTCAAAAACATTCAGTACTTC
V gene: TRBV21-1
D gene: NA
clone size: NA
J gene: TRBJ2-4

CDR3 protein: CSVLGRMNTEAFF
CDR3 DNA: TGCAGCGTCCTCGGACGTATGAACACTGAAGCTTTCTTT
V gene: TRBV29-1
D gene: NA
clone size: NA
J gene: TRBJ1-1

CDR3 protein: CASSGHGQGGYTF
CDR3 DNA: TGTGCCAGCAGCGGCCACGGACAGGGAGGCTACACCTTC
V gene: TRBV7-2
D gene: TRBD1
clone size: NA
J gene: TRBJ1-2

CDR3 protein: CATSRDRTGVGSNQPQHF
CDR3 DNA: TGTGCCACCAGCAGAGATAGGACAGGGGTCGGCAGCAATCAGCCCCAGCATTTT
V gene: TRBV15
D gene: TRBD1
clone size: NA
J gene: TRBJ1-5

CDR3 protein: CASSLEGAGANVLTF
CDR3 DNA: TGTGCCAGCAGCTTAGAAGGGGCCGGGGCCAACGTCCTGACTTTC
V gene: TRBV7-9
D gene: NA
clone size: NA
J gene: TRBJ2-6

CDR3 protein: CASSFSGPNEKLFF
CDR3 DNA: TGTGCCAGCAGCTTTAGCGGGCCTAATGAAAAACTGTTTTTT
V gene: TRBV7-2
D gene: NA
clone size: NA
J gene: TRBJ1-4

CDR3 protein: CASSQVESGYYGYTF
CDR3 DNA: TGTGCCAGCAGCCAAGTAGAGTCAGGCTACTATGGCTACACCTTC
V gene: TRBV14
D gene: NA
clone size: NA
J gene: TRBJ1-2

CDR3 protein: CASSVTDTQYF
CDR3 DNA: TGTGCCAGCAGTGTAACAGATACGCAGTATTTT
V gene: TRBV6-1
D gene: NA
clone size: NA
J gene: TRBJ2-3

CDR3 protein: CASSPGQGNYGYTF
CDR3 DNA: TGTGCCAGCAGCCCGGGACAGGGGAACTATGGCTACACCTTC
V gene: TRBV7-9
D gene: TRBD1
clone size: NA
J gene: TRBJ1-2

CDR3 protein: CASSTRRENNSPLHF
CDR3 DNA: TGTGCCAGCAGCACCAGGCGGGAGAATAATTCACCCCTCCACTTT
V gene: TRBV5-6
D gene: NA
clone size: NA
J gene: TRBJ1-6

CDR3 protein: CASSPRLAGEDTQYF
CDR3 DNA: TGTGCCAGCAGCCCTCGACTAGCGGGAGAGGATACGCAGTATTTT
V gene: TRBV13
D gene: TRBD2
clone size: NA
J gene: TRBJ2-3

CDR3 protein: CASSEGGANYGYTF
CDR3 DNA: TGTGCCAGCAGCGAGGGGGGGGCGAACTATGGCTACACCTTC
V gene: TRBV9
D gene: NA
clone size: NA
J gene: TRBJ1-2

CDR3 protein: CASSPTSGGRADTQYF
CDR3 DNA: TGTGCCAGCAGTCCCACTAGCGGGGGACGGGCAGATACGCAGTATTTT
V gene: TRBV25-1
D gene: TRBD2
clone size: NA
J gene: TRBJ2-3

CDR3 protein: CASSFPTGRVNNGELFF
CDR3 DNA: TGTGCCAGCAGCTTCCCGACGGGCAGGGTGAATAACGGGGAGCTGTTTTTT
V gene: TRBV28
D gene: NA
clone size: NA
J gene: TRBJ2-2

CDR3 protein: CAWSVGAGSGTDTQYF
CDR3 DNA: TGTGCCTGGAGTGTTGGAGCGGGGTCGGGCACAGATACGCAGTATTTT
V gene: TRBV30
D gene: TRBD2
clone size: NA
J gene: TRBJ2-3

CDR3 protein: CASTDRGGYGYTF
CDR3 DNA: TGTGCCAGCACGGACAGGGGGGGGTATGGCTACACCTTC
V gene: TRBV6-5
D gene: TRBD1
clone size: NA
J gene: TRBJ1-2

CDR3 protein: CASRPGSKGKGVRNQPQHF
CDR3 DNA: TGTGCCAGCAGACCCGGTTCAAAGGGGAAAGGGGTAAGAAATCAGCCCCAGCATTTT
V gene: TRBV28
D gene: NA
clone size: NA
J gene: TRBJ1-5

CDR3 protein: CASSTGQGDYGYTF
CDR3 DNA: TGTGCCAGTAGTACGGGACAGGGGGACTATGGCTACACCTTC
V gene: TRBV19
D gene: TRBD1
clone size: NA
J gene: TRBJ1-2

CDR3 protein: CSVAPWDRGEQYF
CDR3 DNA: TGCAGCGTCGCGCCTTGGGACAGGGGCGAGCAGTACTTC
V gene: TRBV29-1
D gene: TRBD1
clone size: NA
J gene: TRBJ2-7

CDR3 protein: CASSSGNGKDTQYF
CDR3 DNA: TGCGCCAGCAGCTCCGGGAATGGGAAAGATACGCAGTATTTT
V gene: TRBV5-1
D gene: NA
clone size: NA
J gene: TRBJ2-3

CDR3 protein: CAISGNDRGETEAFF
CDR3 DNA: TGTGCCATCAGTGGTAATGACAGGGGTGAAACTGAAGCTTTCTTT
V gene: TRBV10-3
D gene: TRBD1
clone size: NA
J gene: TRBJ1-1

CDR3 protein: CASSQMQRGTQYF
CDR3 DNA: TGTGCCAGCTCCCAAATGCAACGGGGGACCCAGTACTTC
V gene: TRBV18
D gene: NA
clone size: NA
J gene: TRBJ2-5